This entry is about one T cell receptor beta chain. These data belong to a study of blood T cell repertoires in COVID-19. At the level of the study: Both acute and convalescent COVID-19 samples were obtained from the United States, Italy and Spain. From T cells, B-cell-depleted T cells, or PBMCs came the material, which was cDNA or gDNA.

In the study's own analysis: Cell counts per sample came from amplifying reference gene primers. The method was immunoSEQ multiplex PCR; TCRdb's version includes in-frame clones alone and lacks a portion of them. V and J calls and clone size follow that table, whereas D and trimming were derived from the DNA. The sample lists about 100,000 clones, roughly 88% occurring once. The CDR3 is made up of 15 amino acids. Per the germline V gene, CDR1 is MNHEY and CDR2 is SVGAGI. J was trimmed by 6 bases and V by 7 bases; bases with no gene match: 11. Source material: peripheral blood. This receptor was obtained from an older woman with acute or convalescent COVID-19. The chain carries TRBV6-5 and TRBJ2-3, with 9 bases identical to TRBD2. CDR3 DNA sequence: TGTGCCAGCAAAAAACTAGCGGGCCTCGGGGATACGCAGTATTTT. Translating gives CASKKLAGLGDTQYF.